This TCR beta chain derives from a study of blood T cell repertoires in COVID-19. Study in general: Both acute and convalescent COVID-19 samples were obtained from the United States, Italy and Spain. T cells, B-cell-depleted T cells, or PBMCs supplied cDNA or gDNA.

Trimming at V came to 11 bases and at J to 0 bases, leaving 9 bases not matched to a gene. The CDR3 extends over 14 amino acids. Germline values: CDR1 SNHLY, CDR2 FYNNEI. All recovered Cohort 3 donors got two negative PCRs, got clearance, or saw symptom resolution. Original processing notes: For nucleated cells, counts were estimated from reference gene primer amplification. Generated by immunoSEQ multiplex PCR, the TCRdb table keeps only in-frame clones and is missing some. Clonal size and the V and J genes are those of that table, whereas D and trimming came from the DNA. This sample has about 440,000 clones, with less than 95% found just once.

Sequencing was done on a sample of PBMCs or T cells enriched from blood (not recorded which). This sequence joins TRBV2 and TRBJ1-1, with 7 bases fitting TRBD1. The TCR sequence derives from a man aged 18 to 30 who had recovered from COVID-19. Here the CDR3 DNA reads TGTGCCGGAGGGACAGCTGCCATGAACACTGAAGCTTTCTTT. It codes for CAGGTAAMNTEAFF.